Below, 24 T cell receptor beta chains from the same sample are listed, as sequenced in a study of cytomegalovirus exposure and HLA in healthy donors. 60 Vbeta and 13 Jbeta primers were used in PCR. TCRdb's table, derived via immunoSEQ multiplex PCR, lists solely in-frame clones and lacks some. The table includes around 76,000 clones, under 85% detected once. Sequenced input: PBMCs. These receptors originate from a woman in her forties in good health and CMV-seropositive.

This sequence joins TRBV7-9 and TRBJ2-5; 13 bases align to TRBD2. The germline V gene encodes CDR1 SEHNR and CDR2 FQNEAQ (reference sequence). The CDR3 consists of 15 residues. V was pared by 5 bases and J by 2 bases, with 2 bases of the junction left unmatched. The CDR3 loop reads CASSPLAGGQETQYF. In DNA form, the CDR3 reads TGTGCCAGCAGCCCACTAGCGGGGGGGCAAGAGACCCAGTACTTC.

The J gene is TRBJ2-7, the V gene TRBV18; TRBD2 matches at 12 bases. J was trimmed by 5 bases and V by 0 bases; bases with no gene match: 5. CDR1 and CDR2 from the germline V gene are KGHSH and LQKENI. The CDR3 is 16 residues long. CDR3 in amino acids: CASSPPSLAGGNEQYF. The CDR3 nucleotides are TGTGCCAGCTCACCACCGAGCCTAGCGGGGGGGAACGAGCAGTACTTC.

V usage is TRBV19 and J usage is TRBJ2-5; a weak D match, TRBD1 (8 bases). Trimming stripped 6 bases from V and 4 bases from J, with 15 bases between. The germline V gene encodes CDR1 LNHDA and CDR2 SQIVND (reference sequence). There are 14 residues in the CDR3. The DNA of the CDR3 is TGTGCCAGTAGAAAGACAGGGGAGGGAGAGACCCAGTACTTC. Protein sequence: CASRKTGEGETQYF.

This clone came up once. This chain joins TRBV19 and TRBJ2-5; 7 positions match TRBD1. The J call may be in error: the DNA end matches TRBJ2-7 better. There are 14 residues in the CDR3. Germline loops: CDR1 LNHDA, CDR2 SQIVND (reference sequence). The CDR3 DNA sequence: TGTGCCAGTCGTCAGGGACAGTGGGGCTACGAGCAGTACTTC. Its protein product is CASRQGQWGYEQYF.

The V gene is TRBV4-1, the J gene TRBJ2-5, with a possible D match to TRBD2 (6 bases). The J call may be wrong; the DNA end is better matched by TRBJ2-7. Germline V gene lookup returns CDR1 MGHRA and CDR2 YSYEKL. The CDR3 sequence is 13 residues long. The CDR3 nucleotides read TGCGCCAGCAGCCCCGGGGGATCCTACGAGCAGTACTTC. Its protein is CASSPGGSYEQYF.

The rearrangement uses TRBV28 and TRBJ2-7, with D maybe TRBD2 (5 bases). Germline-derived CDR1 and CDR2 are MDHEN and SYDVKM. The CDR3 spans 11 residues. The ends were cut back, 8 bases at V and 3 bases at J, with 8 bases in the middle. The CDR3 spells CASLGSYEQYF. DNA of the CDR3: TGTGCCAGCCTAGGGAGCTACGAGCAGTACTTC.

The J gene is TRBJ1-5, the V gene TRBV6-1; TRBD1 agrees at 7 bases. The V gene end was trimmed by 7 bases and the J gene end by 1 base; junction bases not matched to a gene: 4. Germline V lookup: CDR1 MNHNS, CDR2 SASEGT. CDR3 size: 14 residues. The CDR3 spells CASNPTGSNQPQHF. The CDR3 DNA reads TGTGCCAGCAATCCGACAGGGAGCAATCAGCCCCAGCATTTT.

The CDR3 sequence is CAIGQPANYGYTF. The CDR3 region has the DNA TGTGCCATAGGACAGCCAGCTAACTATGGCTACACCTTC. V and J are TRBV10-3 and TRBJ1-2; weak D call: TRBD1 (6 bases). CDR3 length: 13 amino acids. Germline-derived CDR1 and CDR2 are ENHRY and SYGVKD. Trimming removed 9 bases from V and 0 bases from J, with 11 bases in between.

This clone showed up just once. This rearrangement joins TRBV19 to TRBJ2-7; maybe TRBD1 (5 bases). The CDR3 runs to 13 residues. Trimming shortened V by 10 bases and J by 4 bases, and 17 bases separated the two germline ends. Looked up from germline, CDR1 is LNHDA and CDR2 is SQIVND (reference sequence). CDR3 region: CATSEGDFYEQYF. The DNA for the CDR3 is TGTGCCACCAGCGAAGGGGATTTTTACGAGCAGTACTTC.

The chain couples TRBV5-1 to TRBJ1-2; TRBD1 matches at 8 bases. This CDR3 is built from 16 residues. In germline, CDR1 is SGHRS, CDR2 YFSETQ. V was pared by 4 bases and J by 0 bases, with 8 bases of the junction left unmatched. CDR3 in DNA: TGCGCCAGCAGCCCGGGACAGGAGAGAACTAACTATGGCTACACCTTC. This gives the protein CASSPGQERTNYGYTF.

The DNA for the CDR3 is TGTGCCAGTAGTATTAACACCAACTATGGCTACACCTTC. This translates into CASSINTNYGYTF. The V and J genes are TRBV19 and TRBJ1-2; no clear D gene. Per germline, CDR1 LNHDA and CDR2 SQIVND (reference sequence). V lost 3 bases to trimming and J lost 2 bases, with 7 bases between them. The length of the CDR3 is 13 residues.

This chain connects TRBV4-3 to TRBJ2-5, with 8 positions matching TRBD2. Trimming took 4 bases from V and 3 from J; bases not matched to a gene: 7. Looked up from germline, CDR1 is LGHNA and CDR2 is YSLEER. The CDR3 spans 15 residues. The CDR3 is CASSLDPGGEETQYF. Written as DNA, the CDR3 is TGCGCCAGCAGCCTCGACCCCGGGGGGGAAGAGACCCAGTACTTC.

This chain links TRBV11-2 with TRBJ1-1; D remains ambiguous. The CDR3 is 14 amino acids. Germline V gene data show CDR1 as SGHAT and CDR2 as FQNNGV. V was shortened by 5 bases and J by 4 bases, with 14 bases between the two germline ends. CDR3 nucleotide sequence: TGTGCCAGCAGCCCCTGGGTCGGGTTCACTGAAGCTTTCTTT. As protein: CASSPWVGFTEAFF. The full variable domain, with the rest looked up from reference TRBV11-2 and TRBJ1-1, is EAGVAQSPRYKIIEKRQSVAFWCNPISGHATLYWYQQILGQGPKLLIQFQNNGVVDDSQLPKDRFSAERLKGVDSTLKIQPAKLEDSAVYLCASSPWVGFTEAFFGQGTRLTVV.

This chain connects TRBV27 to TRBJ1-1; no clear D gene. V was pared by 8 bases and J by 0 bases, with 13 bases between. This CDR3 is 14 amino acids long. Germline CDR1 is MNHEY and CDR2 is SMNVEV (reference sequence). This CDR3 reads CASVLGRLNTEAFF. The CDR3 DNA sequence: TGTGCCAGCGTCCTGGGGAGATTGAACACTGAAGCTTTCTTT.

This chain links TRBV28 with TRBJ2-7, with D possibly matching TRBD1 (6 bases). Germline-derived CDR1 and CDR2 are MDHEN and SYDVKM. This CDR3 has 13 amino acids. Trimming shortened V by 6 bases and J by 2 bases, and 11 bases separated the two germline ends. The CDR3 nucleotides read TGTGCCAGCAGGCCCGGACAGACCTACGAGCAGTACTTC. Protein: CASRPGQTYEQYF.

This clone has a single count. The rearrangement uses TRBV19 and TRBJ2-2; D unresolved. The CDR3 covers 13 residues. Per the germline V gene, CDR1 is LNHDA and CDR2 is SQIVND (reference sequence). Trimming cost V 3 bases and J 7 bases, with 9 bases left between them. CDR3 bases: TGTGCCAGTAGTATTAGTGCCGACGGGGAGCTGTTTTTT. Translation: CASSISADGELFF.

There are a few counts of this clone. This sample also contains other DNA sequences that code for the same CDR3. The genes are TRBV7-2 and TRBJ2-3; possible D gene TRBD2, 6 bases. The CDR3 loop spans 15 amino acids. The V gene's germline CDR1 is SGHTA and CDR2 FQGNSA. Trimming removed 1 base from V and 0 bases from J, with 8 bases in between. The CDR3 DNA is TGTGCCAGCAGCTTAGTCGGGACTAGCACAGATACGCAGTATTTT. Its translation: CASSLVGTSTDTQYF. The complete variable domain, with remaining parts taken from reference TRBV7-2 and TRBJ2-3, reads GAGVSQSPSNKVTEKGKDVELRCDPISGHTALYWYRQSLGQGLEFLIYFQGNSAPDKSGLPSDRFSAERTGGSVSTLTIQRTQQEDSAVYLCASSLVGTSTDTQYFGPGTRLTVL.

The V call is TRBV27, the J call TRBJ2-1, with TRBD1 identical over 10 bases. The CDR3 consists of 14 residues. Germline V gene lookup returns CDR1 MNHEY and CDR2 SMNVEV (reference sequence). J was trimmed by 6 bases and V by 5 bases; bases with no gene match: 4. CDR3 protein: CASSAWTGGNEQFF. The CDR3 DNA follows: TGTGCCAGCAGTGCTTGGACAGGGGGCAATGAGCAGTTCTTC.

This sequence joins TRBV19 and TRBJ1-2, with 7 bases identical to TRBD1. Germline V lookup: CDR1 LNHDA, CDR2 SQIVND (reference sequence). This CDR3 region has 13 residues. The ends lost 4 bases at V and 4 bases at J; junction bases unmatched: 3. The DNA of the CDR3 is TGTGCCAGTAGTAGCAGGGGGACCTATGGCTACACCTTC. As protein: CASSSRGTYGYTF.

This rearrangement joins TRBV4-1 to TRBJ1-3; 7 positions agree with TRBD1. With V trimmed by 4 bases and J by 2 bases, 5 bases remained unmatched. This CDR3 comprises 15 residues. The germline gives CDR1 MGHRA, CDR2 YSYEKL. CDR3 protein: CASSRGGPTGNTIYF. The CDR3 DNA reads TGCGCCAGCAGCCGAGGGGGCCCAACTGGAAACACCATATATTTT.

This chain joins TRBV4-3 and TRBJ2-5; 9 nucleotides agree with TRBD1. CDR1 and CDR2 from the germline V gene are LGHNA and YSLEER. This CDR3 spans 16 amino acids. With 5 bases clipped from V and 1 base from J, the junction kept 8 bases outside the gene matches. The CDR3 sequence: CASSTWGQGAQETQYF. In DNA form, the CDR3 reads TGCGCCAGCAGCACATGGGGACAGGGCGCCCAAGAGACCCAGTACTTC.

CDR3 bases: TGTGCCAGCAGCAAGCGACAGGGGTCACCCCTCCACTTT. It is translated as CASSKRQGSPLHF. The chain combines TRBV5-8 with TRBJ1-6, with 8 bases aligning to TRBD1. Germline loops: CDR1 SGHTS, CDR2 YDEGEE. The CDR3 has 13 residues. Trimming cost V 4 bases and J 10 bases; bases outside gene matches: 4.

The chain is built from TRBV4-3 and TRBJ1-2; tentatively, D is TRBD1 (5 bases). This CDR3 spans 15 amino acids. V was shortened by 2 bases and J by 0 bases, with 10 bases between the two germline ends. Per the germline V gene, CDR1 is LGHNA and CDR2 is YSLEER. CDR3 protein: CASSQSGRANYGYTF. The CDR3 DNA reads as TGCGCCAGCAGCCAATCAGGGAGGGCTAACTATGGCTACACCTTC.

The chain is built from TRBV27 and TRBJ1-5; 8 bases fit TRBD1. The CDR3 has 16 residues. The V gene end was trimmed by 2 bases and the J gene end by 9 bases; junction bases not matched to a gene: 12. From germline, CDR1 is MNHEY and CDR2 SMNVEV (reference sequence). The CDR3 spells CASSLTWQGAGRPQHF. CDR3 DNA: TGTGCCAGCAGTTTAACTTGGCAGGGGGCGGGTCGGCCCCAGCATTTT.